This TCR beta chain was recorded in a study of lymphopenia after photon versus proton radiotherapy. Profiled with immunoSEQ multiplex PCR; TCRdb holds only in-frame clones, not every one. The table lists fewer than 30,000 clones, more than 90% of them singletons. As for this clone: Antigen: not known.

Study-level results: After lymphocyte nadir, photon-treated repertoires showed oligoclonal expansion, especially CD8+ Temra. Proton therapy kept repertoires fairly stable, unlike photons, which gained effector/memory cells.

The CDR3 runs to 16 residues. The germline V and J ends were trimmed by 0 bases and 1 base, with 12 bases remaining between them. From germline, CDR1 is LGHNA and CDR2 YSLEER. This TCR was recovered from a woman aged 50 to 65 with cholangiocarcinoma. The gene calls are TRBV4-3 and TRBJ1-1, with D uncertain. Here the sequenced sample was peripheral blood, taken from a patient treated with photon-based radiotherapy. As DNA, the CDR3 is TGCGCCAGCAGCCAAGAGTTAGAATCAGGGAACACTGAAGCTTTCTTT. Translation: CASSQELESGNTEAFF.